The 20 T cell receptor beta chains listed next were all sequenced from one sample in a study of cytomegalovirus exposure and HLA in healthy donors. With 60 Vbeta and 13 Jbeta primers, the PCR was carried out. The assay was immunoSEQ multiplex PCR, and TCRdb's table has in-frame clones only and misses some. The repertoire holds 150,000 to 180,000 clones, roughly 82% seen once, with under 8% in the top ten. The sequencing sample was made of PBMCs. These receptors were collected from a woman between 50 and 59 years old in good health and CMV-seropositive.

This clone came up a few times. The chain uses TRBV5-1 and TRBJ1-1, with D hard to call. Germline V gene lookup returns CDR1 SGHRS and CDR2 YFSETQ. The CDR3 has 14 amino acids. Trimming took off 0 bases at V and 2 bases at J, with 8 bases between the two ends. CDR3 DNA: TGCGCCAGCAGCTTGGATCTGGGCAACACTGAAGCTTTCTTT. This encodes CASSLDLGNTEAFF.

This chain joins TRBV29-1 and TRBJ1-1; D remains ambiguous. The CDR3 runs to 10 residues. V lost 7 bases and J 0 bases, leaving 3 bases between the germline ends. Germline V gene data show CDR1 as SQVTM and CDR2 as ANQGSEA. The CDR3 loop reads CSALNTEAFF. The CDR3 DNA is TGCAGCGCCTTGAACACTGAAGCTTTCTTT.

The J gene is TRBJ2-3, the V gene TRBV4-1; no firm D call. The CDR3 loop spans 13 amino acids. Germline CDR1 is MGHRA and CDR2 is YSYEKL. Trimming shortened V by 6 bases and J by 3 bases, and 10 bases separated the two germline ends. This chain's CDR3 is CASRIIVTDTQYF. In DNA form, the CDR3 reads TGCGCCAGCAGAATAATAGTGACAGATACGCAGTATTTT.

The V call is TRBV6-5, the J call TRBJ1-2, with 9 bases aligning to TRBD1. The V segment lost 5 bases and the J segment 2 bases; nucleotides outside the gene matches: 6. This CDR3 comprises 15 residues. Germline V gene sequence: CDR1 MNHEY, CDR2 SVGAGI. DNA of the CDR3: TGTGCCAGCAGTCCCGGGACAGGGTGGAACTATGGCTACACCTTC. Amino acids: CASSPGTGWNYGYTF.

The DNA for the CDR3 is TGTGCCAGCAGTTTAAAACAGGGGGCGCGACCCTATAACACTGAAGCTTTCTTT. It codes for CASSLKQGARPYNTEAFF. The genes are TRBV28 and TRBJ1-1; the match to TRBD1 covers 9 bases. CDR1 and CDR2 from the germline V gene are MDHEN and SYDVKM. J was trimmed by 2 bases and V by 2 bases; bases with no gene match: 12. The CDR3 loop spans 18 amino acids.

CDR3 nucleotide sequence: TGTGCCAGCTCACCAAGGGGATACTACAATGAGCAGTTCTTC. This encodes CASSPRGYYNEQFF. V and J are TRBV18 and TRBJ2-1, with D possibly TRBD1 on 5 matching bases. This CDR3 spans 14 amino acids. CDR1 is KGHSH and CDR2 is LQKENI in the germline V gene. V was shortened by 2 bases and J by 3 bases, with 8 bases between the two germline ends.

The gene calls are TRBV10-2 and TRBJ2-1; TRBD2 is a possible D gene (7 bases). Per germline, CDR1 WSHSY and CDR2 SAAADI. The CDR3 extends over 15 amino acids. V lost 6 bases and J lost 9, with 21 bases in between. DNA for the CDR3: TGCGCCAGCAGGGCACACGGGGGGCCGGCGGGTGAGCAGTTCTTC. Protein sequence: CASRAHGGPAGEQFF.

The rearrangement joins TRBV4-2 to TRBJ1-3; no reliable D call. The CDR3 totals 16 residues. Germline V gene sequence: CDR1 LGHNA, CDR2 YNFKEQ. The V end lost 0 bases, the J end lost 4 bases, and 13 bases lay between the germline ends. The CDR3 DNA reads TGTGCCAGCAGCCAAGATGTCCGACTCTACGGAAACACCATATATTTT. Its translation is CASSQDVRLYGNTIYF.

A single count supports this clone. J is TRBJ2-3 and V is TRBV6-5; D may be TRBD2 (5 bases). CDR1 is MNHEY, CDR2 SVGAGI, per germline. Deletions cut 5 bases from V and 6 bases from J, with 15 bases between. The CDR3 sequence is 14 residues long. The CDR3 DNA follows: TGTGCCAGCAGTCTGCGAGGGTCCGAGGATACGCAGTATTTT. Residues: CASSLRGSEDTQYF.

As DNA, the CDR3 is TGTGCCAGCAGCTTGCTAGCGGGAGACTACGAGCAGTACTTC. Translating it yields CASSLLAGDYEQYF. V gene TRBV11-1 combines with J gene TRBJ2-7, with 10 bases that match TRBD2. J was trimmed by 3 bases and V by 3 bases; bases with no gene match: 2. This CDR3 contains 14 residues. CDR1 is SGHAT and CDR2 is FQDESV in the germline V gene (reference sequence).

This clone was recorded only once. The V and J genes are TRBV4-3 and TRBJ2-1, with 7 bases fitting TRBD1. Trimming at V came to 1 base and at J to 14 bases, leaving 8 bases not matched to a gene. This CDR3 region has 13 residues. CDR1 is LGHNA, CDR2 YSLEER, per germline. The CDR3 bases are TGCGCCAGCAGCCAAGTATCTAGGGGGCGAGAGTTCTTC. It translates to CASSQVSRGREFF.

This clone was observed a single time. The chain links TRBV28 to TRBJ1-6, with TRBD1 matching over 7 bases. Trimming took 3 bases from V and 9 from J; bases not matched to a gene: 11. CDR3 length: 16 amino acids. Germline V gene data show CDR1 as MDHEN and CDR2 as SYDVKM. The CDR3 here is CASSLLAGQSFSPLHF. In DNA form, the CDR3 reads TGTGCCAGCAGTTTGCTGGCGGGACAGTCTTTTTCACCCCTCCACTTT.

The chain joins TRBV27 to TRBJ2-7; the D gene is possibly TRBD1 (5 bases). Germline V lookup: CDR1 MNHEY, CDR2 SMNVEV (reference sequence). V lost 3 bases and J 2 bases, leaving 14 bases between the germline ends. This CDR3 is built from 15 residues. The CDR3 DNA reads TGTGCCAGCAGTTTTCGGCAGGGAACAACCTACGAGCAGTACTTC. It encodes CASSFRQGTTYEQYF.

The chain is built from TRBV5-1 and TRBJ2-7; 7 bases map to TRBD1. Per the germline V gene, CDR1 is SGHRS and CDR2 is YFSETQ. The CDR3 extends over 15 amino acids. The J segment lost 0 bases and the V segment lost 0 bases, leaving 3 bases of the junction unmatched. The CDR3 coding sequence is TGCGCCAGCAGCTTGGGGGCAGGGGGCTCCTACGAGCAGTACTTC. Translated: CASSLGAGGSYEQYF.

This chain connects TRBV27 to TRBJ1-2; 10 bases map to TRBD1. The length of the CDR3 is 15 residues. The junction had 7 bases not matched to a gene; V was cut back by 1 base and J by 8 bases. Germline V gene data show CDR1 as MNHEY and CDR2 as SMNVEV (reference sequence). The CDR3 DNA sequence: TGTGCCAGCAGTTTATGGGGGGGACAGGGGAAAGGCTACACCTTC. It is translated as CASSLWGGQGKGYTF.

The rearrangement links TRBV29-1 to TRBJ2-7; D is possibly TRBD2 (5 bases). V was clipped by 4 bases and J by 3 bases, with 16 bases between them. Germline CDR1 and CDR2: SQVTM and ANQGSEA. The CDR3 runs to 14 residues. CDR3 protein: CSVGTGKFVYEQYF. DNA for the CDR3: TGCAGCGTTGGAACCGGGAAGTTTGTCTACGAGCAGTACTTC.

This clone has a count of ten or more. The chain uses TRBV4-2 and TRBJ2-1; 8 nucleotides align to TRBD1. Germline CDR1 reads LGHNA; CDR2 reads YNFKEQ. The CDR3 is 15 amino acids. Losses at the gene ends were 3 bases for V and 8 bases for J; bases not matched to a gene: 9. The CDR3 spells CASSHPTGQGYEQFF. CDR3 DNA: TGTGCCAGCAGCCACCCCACCGGACAGGGTTATGAGCAGTTCTTC.

V usage is TRBV7-9 and J usage is TRBJ2-1; perhaps TRBD1 as D (5 bases). CDR1 is SEHNR and CDR2 is FQNEAQ in the germline V gene (reference sequence). V was trimmed by 10 bases and J by 8 bases, leaving 18 bases between them. This CDR3 has 13 amino acids. CDR3 region: CATQVRVEYEQFF. CDR3 in DNA: TGTGCCACACAGGTTAGGGTGGAGTATGAGCAGTTCTTC.

The chain's CDR3 is CASATRRGLGSDTQYF. CDR3 bases: TGTGCCAGTGCGACTAGGAGGGGATTGGGATCAGATACGCAGTATTTT. The chain links TRBV19 to TRBJ2-3, with D possibly matching TRBD2 (6 bases). Deletions cut 8 bases from V and 4 bases from J, with 22 bases between. The V gene's germline CDR1 is LNHDA and CDR2 SQIVND (reference sequence). The CDR3 contains 16 residues.

The chain joins TRBV30 to TRBJ2-2, with 7 bases aligning to TRBD1. Germline CDR1 and CDR2: GTSNPN and SVGIG (reference sequence). J was trimmed by 0 bases and V by 4 bases; bases with no gene match: 8. This CDR3 is built from 16 residues. This CDR3 is CAWTPAGTANTGELFF. In DNA form, the CDR3 reads TGTGCCTGGACGCCTGCCGGGACAGCGAACACCGGGGAGCTGTTTTTT.